This T cell receptor beta chain was recovered during a study of Graves' ophthalmopathy and Graves' hyperthyroidism. Trimming took off 1 base at V and 5 bases at J, with 14 bases between the two ends. Germline CDR1 and CDR2: MNHEY and SVGAGI. CDR3 length: 15 residues. The sequenced template was RNA, covering the TCR beta CDR3 region. First-round RT-PCR relied on HTBI primers, and a second-round multiplex PCR came next. TCRdb re-called the multiplex PCR reads with MiXCR, one entry per CDR3 protein. The table includes under 200,000 distinct CDR3 sequences, roughly 37% detected once. V usage is TRBV6-5 and J usage is TRBJ2-5; no reliable D call. Sequenced sample: peripheral blood. The source is a woman between 40 and 50 years old with Graves' ophthalmopathy. As DNA, the CDR3 is TGTGCCAGCAGTTACTTGACCGGGTTTCAGGAGACCCAGTACTTC. Translated, it gives CASSYLTGFQETQYF.